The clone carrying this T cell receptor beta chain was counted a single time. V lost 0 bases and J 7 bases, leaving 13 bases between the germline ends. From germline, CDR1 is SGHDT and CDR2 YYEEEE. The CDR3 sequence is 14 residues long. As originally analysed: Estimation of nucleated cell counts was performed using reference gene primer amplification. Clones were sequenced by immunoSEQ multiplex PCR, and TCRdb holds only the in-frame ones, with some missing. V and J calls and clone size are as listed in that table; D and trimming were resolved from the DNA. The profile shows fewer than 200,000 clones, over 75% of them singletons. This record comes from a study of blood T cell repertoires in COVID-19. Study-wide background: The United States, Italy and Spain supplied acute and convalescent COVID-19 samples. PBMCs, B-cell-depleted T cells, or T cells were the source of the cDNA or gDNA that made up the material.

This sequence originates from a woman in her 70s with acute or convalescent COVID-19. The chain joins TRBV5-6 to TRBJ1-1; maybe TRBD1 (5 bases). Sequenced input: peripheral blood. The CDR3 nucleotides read TGTGCCAGCAGCTTGGACTTCAGACAGATTGAAGCTTTCTTT. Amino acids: CASSLDFRQIEAFF.